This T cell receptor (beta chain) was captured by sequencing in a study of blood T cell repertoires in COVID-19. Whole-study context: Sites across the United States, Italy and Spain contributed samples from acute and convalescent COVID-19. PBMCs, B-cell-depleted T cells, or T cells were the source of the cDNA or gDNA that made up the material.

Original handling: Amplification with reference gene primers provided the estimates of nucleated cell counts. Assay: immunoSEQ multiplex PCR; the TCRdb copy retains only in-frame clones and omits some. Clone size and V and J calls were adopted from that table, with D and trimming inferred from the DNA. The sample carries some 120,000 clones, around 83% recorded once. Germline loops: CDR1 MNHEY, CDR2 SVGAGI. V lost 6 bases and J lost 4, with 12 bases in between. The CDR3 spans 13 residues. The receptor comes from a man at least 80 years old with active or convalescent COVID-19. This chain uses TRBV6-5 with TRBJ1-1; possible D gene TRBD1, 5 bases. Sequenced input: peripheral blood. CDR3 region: CASRKGSGTEAFF. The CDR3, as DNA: TGTGCCAGCAGGAAGGGGTCGGGCACTGAAGCTTTCTTT.